These 8 T cell receptor beta chains were all obtained from the same sample, sequenced in a study of T cell changes during pregnancy in multiple sclerosis. Assay: immunoSEQ multiplex PCR; the TCRdb copy retains only in-frame clones and omits some. Of approximately 68,000 clones listed, 91% were seen once; the top ten hold approximately 0.71%. The material sequenced was peripheral blood, taken in the third trimester of pregnancy. Every receptor here comes from a female donor in good health, enrolled as a control in a pregnancy study.

The genes are TRBV5-4 and TRBJ1-2, with 8 bases that match TRBD1. Germline CDR1 and CDR2: SGHNT and YYREEE (reference sequence). V was pared by 1 base and J by 2 bases, with 4 bases of the junction left unmatched. The CDR3 spans 15 residues. CDR3 loop: CASSLSAGGNYGYTF. In DNA form, the CDR3 reads TGTGCCAGCAGCTTGTCGGCAGGGGGCAACTATGGCTACACCTTC.

The gene calls are TRBV18 and TRBJ1-1; the D gene is possibly TRBD1 (6 bases). In germline, CDR1 is KGHSH, CDR2 LQKENI. CDR3 size: 13 residues. Trimming shortened V by 1 base and J by 8 bases, and 11 bases separated the two germline ends. CDR3 bases: TGTGCCAGCTCACCACTTAAGGACAGAGAAGCTTTCTTT. Protein: CASSPLKDREAFF.

This chain uses TRBV7-2 with TRBJ2-3; D unclear. Trimming took off 3 bases at V and 1 base at J, with 11 bases between the two ends. Germline lookup yields CDR1 SGHTA and CDR2 FQGNSA. CDR3 length: 15 amino acids. The CDR3 DNA reads as TGTGCCAGCAGCTTTCCGGCGGCGGGCACAGATACGCAGTATTTT. Its translation is CASSFPAAGTDTQYF. The complete variable domain, with remaining parts taken from reference TRBV7-2 and TRBJ2-3, reads GAGVSQSPSNKVTEKGKDVELRCDPISGHTALYWYRQSLGQGLEFLIYFQGNSAPDKSGLPSDRFSAERTGGSVSTLTIQRTQQEDSAVYLCASSFPAAGTDTQYFGPGTRLTVL.

The rearrangement joins TRBV5-1 to TRBJ1-6; no firm D call. The germline V gene encodes CDR1 SGHRS and CDR2 YFSETQ. The CDR3 spans 16 residues. V was shortened by 0 bases and J by 11 bases, with 18 bases between the two germline ends. Here the CDR3 DNA reads TGCGCCAGCAGCTTGGGACGGCGACTGGCGTTGGCACCCCTCCACTTT. Protein product: CASSLGRRLALAPLHF. Full variable domain (rest looked up from reference TRBV5-1 and TRBJ1-6): KAGVTQTPRYLIKTRGQQVTLSCSPISGHRSVSWYQQTPGQGLQFLFEYFSETQRNKGNFPGRFSGRQFSNSRSEMNVSTLELGDSALYLCASSLGRRLALAPLHFGNGTRLTVT.

The chain links TRBV15 to TRBJ1-6, with 7 bases that match TRBD1. The CDR3 is 15 amino acids. Trimming removed 2 bases from V and 9 bases from J; junction bases left unmatched: 7. Germline lookup yields CDR1 LNHNV and CDR2 YYDKDF (reference sequence). The CDR3 protein is CATSRSTGLASPLHF. The CDR3 coding sequence is TGTGCCACCAGCAGATCGACAGGGCTCGCTTCACCCCTCCACTTT.

The chain employs TRBV19 and TRBJ1-2, with D hard to call. The CDR3 loop spans 12 amino acids. V lost 5 bases and J lost 8, with 12 bases in between. CDR1 is LNHDA and CDR2 is SQIVND in the germline V gene (reference sequence). CDR3 bases: TGTGCCAGTAGTTTTTACGGGGAGGGCTACACCTTC. Translated, it gives CASSFYGEGYTF.

This clone is a singleton in its sample. This chain joins TRBV18 and TRBJ1-6; D remains ambiguous. Germline loops: CDR1 KGHSH, CDR2 LQKENI. Trimming left V 0 bases short and J 10 bases short, with 10 bases between. CDR3 length: 14 amino acids. The CDR3 DNA sequence: TGTGCCAGCTCACCACCAGCGGATCGGTCACCCCTCCACTTT. This sequence encodes CASSPPADRSPLHF.

V and J are TRBV29-1 and TRBJ2-2; 8 positions agree with TRBD1. Losses at the gene ends were 4 bases for V and 5 bases for J; bases not matched to a gene: 9. The CDR3 contains 15 residues. Germline lookup yields CDR1 SQVTM and CDR2 ANQGSEA. The CDR3 DNA follows: TGCAGCGTTGGGGCAGGGGGCGCCAGGACCGGGGAGCTGTTTTTT. Residues: CSVGAGGARTGELFF.